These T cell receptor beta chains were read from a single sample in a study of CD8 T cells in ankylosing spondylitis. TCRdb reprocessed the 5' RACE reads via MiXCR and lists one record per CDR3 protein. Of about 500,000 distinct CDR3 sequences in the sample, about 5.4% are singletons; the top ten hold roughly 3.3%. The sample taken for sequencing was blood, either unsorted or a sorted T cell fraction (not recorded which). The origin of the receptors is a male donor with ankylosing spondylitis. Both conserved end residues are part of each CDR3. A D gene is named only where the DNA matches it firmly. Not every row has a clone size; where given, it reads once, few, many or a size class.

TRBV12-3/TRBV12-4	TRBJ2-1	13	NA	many	CASSFGGADEQFF	TGTGCCAGCAGTTTCGGCGGGGCGGATGAGCAGTTCTTC
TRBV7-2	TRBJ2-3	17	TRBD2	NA	CASSQRTSGGSADTQYF	TGTGCCAGCAGCCAGAGGACTAGCGGGGGCAGTGCAGATACGCAGTATTTT
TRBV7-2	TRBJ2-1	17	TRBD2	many	CASSSPAGGSSYNEQFF	TGTGCCAGCAGCTCCCCAGCGGGAGGGAGCTCCTACAATGAGCAGTTCTTC
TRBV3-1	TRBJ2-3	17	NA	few	CASSQDPRGRYTDTQYF	TGTGCCAGCAGCCAAGATCCTCGAGGGAGGTACACAGATACGCAGTATTTT
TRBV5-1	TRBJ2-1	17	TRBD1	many	CASSLDRTGGSGNEQFF	TGCGCCAGCAGCTTGGATCGGACAGGGGGCTCTGGTAATGAGCAGTTCTTC
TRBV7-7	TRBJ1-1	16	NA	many	CASSFYAEDLNTEAFF	TGTGCTAGCAGCTTTTATGCAGAAGATTTGAACACTGAAGCTTTCTTT
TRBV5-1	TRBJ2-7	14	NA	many	CASSLVGFPYEQYF	TGCGCCAGCAGCTTGGTGGGATTTCCCTACGAGCAGTACTTC
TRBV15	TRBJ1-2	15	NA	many	CATSREDSINYGYTF	TGTGCCACCAGCAGAGAGGACTCAATAAACTATGGCTACACCTTC
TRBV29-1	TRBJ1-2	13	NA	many	CSVGRGWNYGYTF	TGCAGCGTTGGGAGGGGCTGGAACTATGGCTACACCTTC
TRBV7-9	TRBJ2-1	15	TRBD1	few	CASSKQGNSYNEQFF	TGTGCCAGCAGCAAACAGGGGAACTCCTACAATGAGCAGTTCTTC
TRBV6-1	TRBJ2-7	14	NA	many	CASSVPPGPYEQYF	TGTGCCAGCAGTGTCCCGCCGGGACCTTACGAGCAGTACTTC
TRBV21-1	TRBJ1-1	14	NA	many	CASSTTGTDTEAFF	TGTGCCAGCAGCACTACAGGTACGGACACTGAAGCTTTCTTT
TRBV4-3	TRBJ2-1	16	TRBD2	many	CASSQEGSGAYNEQFF	TGCGCCAGCAGCCAAGAGGGTAGCGGGGCCTACAATGAGCAGTTCTTC
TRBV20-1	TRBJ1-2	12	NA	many	CSARSGSYGYTF	TGCAGTGCTAGATCGGGGAGCTATGGCTACACCTTC
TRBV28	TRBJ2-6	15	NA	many	CASSLWTSGANVLTF	TGTGCCAGCAGTTTATGGACGTCTGGGGCCAACGTCCTGACTTTC
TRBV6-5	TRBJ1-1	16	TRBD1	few	CASSSGQITMNTEAFF	TGTGCCAGCAGTTCGGGACAGATTACCATGAACACTGAAGCTTTCTTT
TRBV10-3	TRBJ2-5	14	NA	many	CAISESRVQETQYF	TGTGCCATCAGTGAGTCGAGGGTCCAAGAGACCCAGTACTTC
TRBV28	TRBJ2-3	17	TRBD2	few	CASSFPLSGRGTDTQYF	TGTGCCAGCAGTTTCCCCCTTAGCGGGAGAGGCACAGATACGCAGTATTTT
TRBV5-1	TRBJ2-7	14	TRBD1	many	CASSVQGEHYEQYF	TGCGCCAGCAGCGTACAGGGGGAACACTACGAGCAGTACTTC
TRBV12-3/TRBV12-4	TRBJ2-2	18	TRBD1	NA	CASSSRDRGVVGTGELFF	TGTGCCAGCAGTTCCCGGGACAGGGGAGTTGTTGGCACCGGGGAGCTGTTTTTT
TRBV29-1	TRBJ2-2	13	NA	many	CSVSSMNTGELFF	TGCAGCGTTTCTTCAATGAACACCGGGGAGCTGTTTTTT
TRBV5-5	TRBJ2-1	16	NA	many	CASSLGFAGSYNEQFF	TGTGCCAGCAGCTTGGGTTTTGCGGGATCCTACAATGAGCAGTTCTTC
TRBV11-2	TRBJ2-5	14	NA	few	CASSRGLRRETQYF	TGTGCCAGCAGTCGCGGTCTCCGGCGGGAGACCCAGTACTTC
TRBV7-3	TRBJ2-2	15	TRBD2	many	CASSSSGGDTGELFF	TGTGCCAGCAGCTCTAGCGGGGGCGATACCGGGGAGCTGTTTTTT
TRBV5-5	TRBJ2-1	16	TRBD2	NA	CASSFLAGGAADEQFF	TGTGCCAGCAGCTTCCTAGCGGGAGGCGCGGCCGATGAGCAGTTCTTC
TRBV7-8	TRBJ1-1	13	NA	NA	CAMSPRRATEAFF	TGTGCCATGAGCCCGAGGCGAGCTACTGAAGCTTTCTTT